The 10 T cell receptor beta chains below all came from one sample that was sequenced in a study of shared clonotypes between healthy human individuals. The repertoire was sequenced with immunoSEQ multiplex PCR; TCRdb's copy has only in-frame clones and lacks some. The top ten clones hold about 34% of a sample with some 690,000 clones, about 92% of them seen once. The sequenced sample was memory CD8+ T cells from PBMCs. Subset in this sample: CD45RO+ cells pooled with CCR7-negative TemRA cells. The receptors were gathered from a man younger than 35 in good health. Some clones in this sample may be carry-over from other donors' samples.

This rearrangement joins TRBV6-1 to TRBJ2-7, with a possible D match to TRBD2 (5 bases). The CDR3 is made up of 12 amino acids. Germline CDR1 reads MNHNS; CDR2 reads SASEGT. V was cut by 7 bases and J by 7 bases, with 14 bases left in between. As DNA, the CDR3 is TGTGCCAGCAATGGTTTAGCGATGGAGCAGTACTTC. Protein sequence: CASNGLAMEQYF.

This chain joins TRBV11-3 and TRBJ1-1; unclear D gene. This CDR3 is built from 15 residues. Deletions cut 7 bases from V and 1 base from J, with 16 bases between. Germline loops: CDR1 SGHNT, CDR2 YENEEA. The CDR3 nucleotides are TGTGCCAGCAACCTTGAGGGTACCGAGAACACTGAAGCTTTCTTT. Amino acid sequence: CASNLEGTENTEAFF.

J is TRBJ1-3 and V is TRBV5-6; TRBD1 matches 10 bases. V trimming: 2 bases; J trimming: 0 bases; junction bases outside the gene matches: 8. The CDR3 has 18 residues. Germline-derived CDR1 and CDR2 are SGHDT and YYEEEE. As DNA, the CDR3 is TGTGCCAGCAGCTTCCACGGGACAGGGGATCTCTCTGGAAACACCATATATTTT. The encoded protein is CASSFHGTGDLSGNTIYF.

V and J are TRBV5-6 and TRBJ2-7, with D uncertain. V lost 0 bases and J 4 bases, leaving 11 bases between the germline ends. CDR3 length equals 14 residues. Germline V CDR1 and CDR2: SGHDT, YYEEEE. The CDR3: CASSLGFPNYEQYF. DNA for the CDR3: TGTGCCAGCAGCTTGGGATTCCCCAATTACGAGCAGTACTTC.

The chain has TRBV6-6 and TRBJ2-1; perhaps TRBD2 as D (6 bases). The CDR3 consists of 15 residues. Germline values: CDR1 MNHNY, CDR2 SVGAGI (reference sequence). V lost 4 bases to trimming and J lost 2 bases, with 12 bases between them. As DNA, the CDR3 is TGTGCCAGCAGTTTAGAGGGAGGCCCCTACAATGAGCAGTTCTTC. Translated, it gives CASSLEGGPYNEQFF.

This sequence joins TRBV5-1 and TRBJ2-7, with 8 bases lining up with TRBD1. Trimming at V came to 0 bases and at J to 2 bases, leaving 1 base not matched to a gene. Germline V lookup: CDR1 SGHRS, CDR2 YFSETQ. The CDR3 sequence is 14 residues long. The CDR3 is CASSLGDRPYEQYF. Here the CDR3 DNA reads TGCGCCAGCAGCTTGGGGGACAGGCCCTACGAGCAGTACTTC.

In regard to this clone: Other DNA variants within this sample encode the same CDR3. The chain employs TRBV9 and TRBJ2-2; the match to TRBD2 covers 7 bases. The CDR3 runs to 17 residues. Germline assignment: CDR1 SGDLS and CDR2 YYNGEE. The trim removed 1 base at V and 0 bases at J, leaving 6 bases unmatched. CDR3 protein: CASSVRSGTANTGELFF. The CDR3 region has the DNA TGTGCCAGCAGCGTACGGAGCGGGACCGCGAACACCGGGGAGCTGTTTTTT.

This sequence joins TRBV28 and TRBJ2-2; 9 positions match TRBD2. J was trimmed by 0 bases and V by 5 bases; bases with no gene match: 10. This CDR3 spans 18 amino acids. From germline, CDR1 is MDHEN and CDR2 SYDVKM. The CDR3 DNA is TGTGCCAGCAGTCTCGACAGACTAGCGGACGCGAACACCGGGGAGCTGTTTTTT. Protein: CASSLDRLADANTGELFF.

This chain connects TRBV5-6 to TRBJ2-7; D is uncertain. Trimming removed 2 bases at V and 3 bases at J, with 18 bases between. The germline gives CDR1 SGHDT, CDR2 YYEEEE. This CDR3 region has 16 residues. CDR3 loop: CASSFQSQAWGYEQYF. The CDR3, as DNA: TGTGCCAGCAGCTTCCAGAGTCAGGCGTGGGGCTACGAGCAGTACTTC. Filled out from reference TRBV5-6 and TRBJ2-7, the complete variable domain reads DAGVTQSPTHLIKTRGQQVTLRCSPKSGHDTVSWYQQALGQGPQFIFQYYEEEERQRGNFPDRFSGHQFPNYSSELNVNALLLGDSALYLCASSFQSQAWGYEQYFGPGTRLTVT.

This rearrangement joins TRBV5-5 to TRBJ2-3; D might be TRBD2 (5 bases). Germline V gene sequence: CDR1 SGHKS, CDR2 YYEKEE (reference sequence). Trimming took off 0 bases at V and 6 bases at J, with 11 bases between the two ends. CDR3 length: 14 residues. CDR3 sequence (DNA): TGTGCCAGCAGCTTGGGAGGGATTAAGGATACGCAGTATTTT. Its translation is CASSLGGIKDTQYF.